The 29 T cell receptor beta chains below were found in one sample sequenced in a study of technical replicates of blood from a few donors. Clones were sequenced by immunoSEQ multiplex PCR, and TCRdb holds only the in-frame ones, with some missing. There are 70,000 to 85,000 clones in the sample; just under 97% occur only once, and roughly 0.24% lies in the top ten. Material for sequencing was T cells isolated from PBMCs. The receptors originated from a human donor in good health.

This sequence joins TRBV5-1 and TRBJ1-1; no reliable D call. The V and J ends lost 7 bases and 7 bases respectively, with 14 bases between them. The length of the CDR3 is 12 residues. Germline V gene sequence: CDR1 SGHRS, CDR2 YFSETQ. DNA for the CDR3: TGCGCCAGCGCGTCGATGAGAAGTGAAGCTTTCTTT. Translation gives CASASMRSEAFF.

A word on this clone: The junction shows a germline mismatch at one end, possibly a read error. The gene calls are TRBV2 and TRBJ2-1, with TRBD1 matching over 9 bases. Germline V CDR1 and CDR2: SNHLY, FYNNEI. The CDR3 is 13 amino acids. CDR3 residues: CASSEGTGAREIF. In DNA form, the CDR3 reads TGTGCCAGCAGTGAAGGGACAGGGGCTAGGGAGATCTTC. The full variable domain, completed using reference TRBV2 and TRBJ2-1, is EPEVTQTPSHQVTQMGQEVILRCVPISNHLYFYWYRQILGQKVEFLVSFYNNEISEKSEIFDDQFSVERPDGSNFTLKIRSTKLEDSAMYFCASSEGTGAREIFGPGTRLTVL.

The gene calls are TRBV19 and TRBJ2-7, with D tentatively TRBD2 (5 bases). V lost 3 bases, J lost 4 bases, and 7 bases lay in between. The CDR3 consists of 12 residues. Germline V gives CDR1 LNHDA, CDR2 SQIVND (reference sequence). The CDR3 DNA reads as TGTGCCAGTAGTATCCGGGGATACGAGCAGTACTTC. Protein product: CASSIRGYEQYF. The whole variable domain, remainder taken from reference TRBV19 and TRBJ2-7, is DGGITQSPKYLFRKEGQNVTLSCEQNLNHDAMYWYRQDPGQGLRLIYYSQIVNDFQKGDIAEGYSVSREKKESFPLTVTSAQKNPTAFYLCASSIRGYEQYFGPGTRLTVT.

This chain joins TRBV15 and TRBJ1-1; D not certain. The CDR3 is made up of 12 amino acids. Trimming removed 4 bases at V and 6 bases at J, with 9 bases between. Germline loops: CDR1 LNHNV, CDR2 YYDKDF (reference sequence). CDR3 in amino acids: CATSTRHPEAFF. CDR3 bases: TGTGCCACCAGCACCAGACATCCTGAAGCTTTCTTT.

V usage is TRBV6-1 and J usage is TRBJ2-1, with 7 bases lining up with TRBD1. The CDR3 sequence is 15 residues long. J gave up 5 bases and V 7 bases, and 11 bases lay outside the gene matches. Germline CDR1 reads MNHNS; CDR2 reads SASEGT. The CDR3 region has the DNA TGTGCCAGCACAGAAAGGGGACAGATACACAATGAGCAGTTCTTC. Translation: CASTERGQIHNEQFF.

This clone has just one count. This sequence joins TRBV28 and TRBJ1-2; TRBD1 aligns across 8 bases. Germline V lookup: CDR1 MDHEN, CDR2 SYDVKM. With V trimmed by 5 bases and J by 7 bases, 12 bases remained unmatched. The CDR3 extends over 15 amino acids. CDR3 amino acids: CASSPPADRAGGYTF. The CDR3 DNA follows: TGTGCCAGCAGTCCCCCAGCGGACAGGGCGGGTGGCTACACCTTC.

This chain uses TRBV7-3 with TRBJ2-4; D ambiguous. CDR1 and CDR2 (germline): SGHTA, FQGTGA. The CDR3 extends over 16 amino acids. V dropped 5 bases and J dropped 0 bases, with 14 bases sitting between them. The CDR3 nucleotides read TGTGCCAGCAGCCCCTATCCCGCGGTAGCCAAAAACATTCAGTACTTC. Translating it yields CASSPYPAVAKNIQYF.

J is TRBJ2-1 and V is TRBV7-2, with 7 bases lining up with TRBD1. With V trimmed by 5 bases and J by 0 bases, 7 bases remained unmatched. The CDR3 contains 16 residues. Germline CDR1 is SGHTA and CDR2 is FQGNSA. DNA of the CDR3: TGTGCCAGCAGCATTCTCGGGACAGTCTCCTACAATGAGCAGTTCTTC. Protein product: CASSILGTVSYNEQFF.

V is TRBV23-1 and J is TRBJ1-5; D uncertain. TRBV23-1 is assigned to the ORF class and has an uncertain function. Trimming left V 3 bases short and J 1 base short, with 22 bases between. The CDR3 consists of 19 residues. In DNA form, the CDR3 reads TGCGCCAGCAGTCATTCGATCCCCGAGGGTCTAGAAAGCAATCAGCCCCAGCATTTT. This encodes CASSHSIPEGLESNQPQHF.

This clone appeared once. The J gene is TRBJ2-7, the V gene TRBV7-9, with D perhaps matching TRBD1 (5 bases). The length of the CDR3 is 15 residues. CDR1 is SEHNR, CDR2 FQNEAQ, per germline (reference sequence). With 0 bases removed from V and 1 base from J, the gap between germline ends came to 10 bases. The CDR3 DNA reads TGTGCCAGCAGCTTAGCCACAGGTAAGTCCTACGAGCAGTACTTC. It encodes CASSLATGKSYEQYF.

The CDR3: CASSSGPTSGSSSDTQYF. DNA of the CDR3: TGTGCCAGCAGCTCGGGCCCAACTAGCGGGAGCAGCTCAGATACGCAGTATTTT. V gene TRBV7-9 combines with J gene TRBJ2-3; TRBD2 matches at 11 bases. Germline V lookup: CDR1 SEHNR, CDR2 FQNEAQ (reference sequence). V lost 4 bases and J lost 4; bases outside the gene matches: 13. The CDR3 contains 18 residues. The whole variable domain, remainder taken from reference TRBV7-9 and TRBJ2-3, is DTGVSQNPRHKITKRGQNVTFRCDPISEHNRLYWYRQTLGQGPEFLTYFQNEAQLEKSRLLSDRFSAERPKGSFSTLEIQRTEQGDSAMYLCASSSGPTSGSSSDTQYFGPGTRLTVL.

This rearrangement joins TRBV5-1 to TRBJ1-3; TRBD1 is a possible D gene (5 bases). With 4 bases removed from V and 0 bases from J, the gap between germline ends came to 17 bases. The V gene's germline CDR1 is SGHRS and CDR2 YFSETQ. This CDR3 has 17 amino acids. CDR3 region: CASSVGPQGFSGNTIYF. The CDR3 DNA is TGCGCCAGCAGCGTGGGACCGCAGGGATTCTCTGGAAACACCATATATTTT.

V gene TRBV5-8 combines with J gene TRBJ1-5, with D possibly matching TRBD1 (5 bases). The CDR3 contains 14 residues. Germline V gene sequence: CDR1 SGHTS, CDR2 YDEGEE. Trimming removed 0 bases at V and 4 bases at J, with 8 bases between. CDR3 sequence reads: CASSLGQPNQPQHF. Here the CDR3 DNA reads TGTGCCAGCAGCTTGGGACAGCCTAATCAGCCCCAGCATTTT.

This chain connects TRBV6-5 to TRBJ2-7; 7 nucleotides line up with TRBD1. Germline V gene lookup returns CDR1 MNHEY and CDR2 SVGAGI. CDR3 size: 14 residues. The V and J ends lost 5 bases and 2 bases, in that order; junction bases with no gene match: 6. CDR3 sequence reads: CASSRDSAAYEQYF. As DNA, the CDR3 is TGTGCCAGCAGTCGGGACAGCGCGGCCTACGAGCAGTACTTC.

The chain uses TRBV4-1 and TRBJ1-4, with D maybe TRBD1 (5 bases). Germline CDR1 and CDR2: MGHRA and YSYEKL. CDR3 length: 13 residues. V was cut by 1 base and J by 8 bases, with 8 bases left in between. This chain's CDR3 is CASSQVPGEKLFF. The CDR3 nucleotides are TGCGCCAGCAGCCAAGTACCAGGGGAAAAACTGTTTTTT.

J is TRBJ1-6 and V is TRBV11-1; D is possibly TRBD1 (6 bases). V dropped 5 bases and J dropped 7 bases, with 15 bases sitting between them. There are 15 residues in the CDR3. Germline V CDR1 and CDR2: SGHAT, FQDESV (reference sequence). In DNA form, the CDR3 reads TGTGCCAGCAGCACCGGGACATTTGGGAATTCACCCCTCCACTTT. Translation: CASSTGTFGNSPLHF. Using reference TRBV11-1 and TRBJ1-6 for the parts outside the CDR3, the full variable domain is EAEVAQSPRYKITEKSQAVAFWCDPISGHATLYWYRQILGQGPELLVQFQDESVVDDSQLPKDRFSAERLKGVDSTLKIQPAELGDSAMYLCASSTGTFGNSPLHFGNGTRLTVT.

V gene TRBV2 combines with J gene TRBJ2-7; 12 bases are shared with TRBD2. CDR3 size: 13 residues. CDR1 SNHLY and CDR2 FYNNEI come from the germline V gene. V gave up 6 bases and J gave up 3 bases; unmatched junction bases: 0. Here the CDR3 DNA reads TGTGCCAGCAGGACTAGCGGGGGCTACGAGCAGTACTTC. Translating gives CASRTSGGYEQYF.

This clone was seen a single time. This chain links TRBV29-1 with TRBJ2-1; tentatively, D is TRBD1 (6 bases). Trimming removed 7 bases at V and 3 bases at J, with 16 bases between. Per the germline V gene, CDR1 is SQVTM and CDR2 is ANQGSEA. CDR3 size: 14 residues. CDR3 nucleotides: TGCAGCGGAATAGAGCGGACAGACTACAATGAGCAGTTCTTC. This sequence encodes CSGIERTDYNEQFF.

The rearrangement uses TRBV2 and TRBJ1-1; D gene ambiguous. This CDR3 contains 16 residues. Germline assignment: CDR1 SNHLY and CDR2 FYNNEI. Trimming took 3 bases from V and 2 from J, leaving 16 bases between them. CDR3 amino acids: CASSDPETSDNTEAFF. The CDR3 nucleotides read TGTGCCAGCAGTGACCCCGAGACATCCGACAACACTGAAGCTTTCTTT.

The rearrangement joins TRBV18 to TRBJ2-1; 11 bases fit TRBD2. Germline CDR1 KGHSH, CDR2 LQKENI. The trim removed 3 bases at V and 0 bases at J, leaving 16 bases unmatched. The length of the CDR3 is 21 residues. In DNA form, the CDR3 reads TGTGCCAGCTCACCTATCTTTCAAACTAGCGGGAGCCCTAGCTCCTACAATGAGCAGTTCTTC. This codes for CASSPIFQTSGSPSSYNEQFF.

CDR3 loop: CASGAGRNQPQHF. As DNA, the CDR3 is TGTGCCAGCGGGGCAGGGCGCAATCAGCCCCAGCATTTT. This rearrangement joins TRBV6-5 to TRBJ1-5; D might be TRBD1 (5 bases). Germline CDR1 MNHEY, CDR2 SVGAGI. This CDR3 is 13 amino acids long. V was cut by 8 bases and J by 2 bases, with 10 bases left in between.

This clone has a handful of counts. The CDR3, as DNA: TGTGCCACCAGCACAAACAGGGAGTTTAAAATTTACAATGAGCAGTTCTTC. Residues: CATSTNREFKIYNEQFF. V usage is TRBV15 and J usage is TRBJ2-1; possibly TRBD1 for D (6 bases). The CDR3 consists of 17 residues. Trimming stripped 4 bases from V and 4 bases from J, with 20 bases between. CDR1 LNHNV and CDR2 YYDKDF come from the germline V gene (reference sequence).

The sample holds one count of this clone. CDR3 sequence: CASSQGLAAVYEQYF. In nucleotides, the CDR3 is TGCGCCAGCAGCCAGGGACTAGCGGCGGTTTACGAGCAGTACTTC. The chain combines TRBV4-1 with TRBJ2-7, with TRBD2 matching over 11 bases. The germline V gene has CDR1 MGHRA and CDR2 YSYEKL. The ends lost 3 bases at V and 4 bases at J; junction bases unmatched: 5. The CDR3 spans 15 residues.

The CDR3 DNA sequence: TGTGCCAGCAGCTTCAGACTAGCGGGAGCCTACGAGCAGTACTTC. Protein: CASSFRLAGAYEQYF. The chain joins TRBV7-2 to TRBJ2-7; 12 bases line up with TRBD2. Germline V gene data show CDR1 as SGHTA and CDR2 as FQGNSA. This CDR3 has 15 residues. The J segment lost 2 bases and the V segment lost 3 bases, leaving 2 bases of the junction unmatched.

This sequence joins TRBV5-4 and TRBJ2-1; 10 bases agree with TRBD2. The J segment lost 5 bases and the V segment lost 5 bases, leaving 10 bases of the junction unmatched. The germline V gene encodes CDR1 SGHNT and CDR2 YYREEE (reference sequence). The CDR3 length is 16 residues. CDR3 sequence: CASRSQASGSHNEQFF. As DNA, the CDR3 is TGTGCCAGCAGATCACAGGCTAGCGGGAGTCACAATGAGCAGTTCTTC. The full variable domain, completed using reference TRBV5-4 and TRBJ2-1, is ETGVTQSPTHLIKTRGQQVTLRCSSQSGHNTVSWYQQALGQGPQFIFQYYREEENGRGNFPPRFSGLQFPNYSSELNVNALELDDSALYLCASRSQASGSHNEQFFGPGTRLTVL.

The chain uses TRBV29-1 and TRBJ1-2; 8 nucleotides line up with TRBD1. Per germline, CDR1 SQVTM and CDR2 ANQGSEA. There are 15 residues in the CDR3. After removal of 6 bases from V and 5 bases from J, the junction contained 14 bases not matched to a gene. CDR3 in amino acids: CSVDTGGRIRYGYTF. CDR3 DNA: TGCAGCGTAGACACAGGGGGAAGGATACGTTATGGCTACACCTTC.

The chain links TRBV30 to TRBJ1-1; no reliable D call. The germline V and J ends were trimmed by 5 bases and 4 bases, with 5 bases remaining between them. The germline V gene encodes CDR1 GTSNPN and CDR2 SVGIG (reference sequence). The CDR3 is 10 amino acids. The CDR3 sequence is CAWAPTEAFF. For the CDR3, the DNA is TGTGCCTGGGCGCCCACTGAAGCTTTCTTT.

This clone has a single count. V and J are TRBV5-1 and TRBJ1-1; D remains unclear. The germline V and J ends were trimmed by 1 base and 3 bases, with 10 bases remaining between them. CDR1 is SGHRS, CDR2 YFSETQ, per germline. The CDR3 consists of 14 residues. The CDR3 DNA sequence: TGCGCCAGCAGCTTGAGCGGTGGGGACACTGAAGCTTTCTTT. It yields the protein CASSLSGGDTEAFF.

This CDR3 reads CASSATGYQETQYF. The CDR3 bases are TGTGCCAGCAGTGCGACAGGGTATCAAGAGACCCAGTACTTC. The J gene is TRBJ2-5, the V gene TRBV2; 7 positions match TRBD1. Germline V gene data show CDR1 as SNHLY and CDR2 as FYNNEI. The CDR3 extends over 14 amino acids. J lost 2 bases, V lost 4 bases, and 4 bases had no gene match.